Presented here are 18 T cell receptor beta chains from one specimen sequenced in a study of cytomegalovirus exposure and HLA in healthy donors. The PCR made use of 60 Vbeta and 13 Jbeta primers. This table comes from immunoSEQ multiplex PCR, and its TCRdb copy is limited to in-frame clones, with some not included. The profile covers about 170,000 clones, with under 85% appearing a single time and roughly 2.5% taken by the ten largest. Sequencing used PBMCs. The receptors derive from a human donor in good health.

The chain has TRBV23-1 and TRBJ1-2; 8 bases map to TRBD1. TRBV23-1 is an open reading frame, and its role is uncertain. The ends lost 0 bases at V and 6 bases at J; junction bases unmatched: 24. The CDR3 is 21 residues long. This CDR3 reads CASSQSPRAGTGLLSGNGYTF. The DNA for the CDR3 is TGCGCCAGCAGTCAATCCCCTCGGGCCGGGACAGGTCTCCTTTCTGGTAATGGCTACACCTTC.

V is TRBV14 and J is TRBJ2-2; 12 bases are shared with TRBD2. CDR3 length: 19 amino acids. In germline, CDR1 is SGHDN, CDR2 FVKESK. The V gene end was trimmed by 4 bases and the J gene end by 0 bases; junction bases not matched to a gene: 9. CDR3 region: CASSPLKGLAGANTGELFF. In DNA form, the CDR3 reads TGTGCCAGCAGCCCCTTGAAGGGACTAGCGGGCGCGAACACCGGGGAGCTGTTTTTT.

The chain joins TRBV29-1 to TRBJ2-5; no definite D call. The tail of the sequence fits TRBJ2-7 better, so the J call may be wrong. The germline V gene encodes CDR1 SQVTM and CDR2 ANQGSEA. The CDR3 has 12 residues. CDR3 bases: TGCAGCGTTGTGACAAATCTTTACGAGCAGTACTTC. Translated: CSVVTNLYEQYF.

The rearrangement joins TRBV6-1 to TRBJ2-7; 12 positions agree with TRBD1. V dropped 3 bases and J dropped 7; count of bases not matched to a gene: 7. This CDR3 is 15 amino acids long. Germline V gene sequence: CDR1 MNHNS, CDR2 SASEGT. The CDR3 bases are TGTGCCAGCAGTGAGAGGGACAGGGGGCCAGGGGAGCAGTACTTC. Residues: CASSERDRGPGEQYF.

V and J are TRBV6-6 and TRBJ2-5; 8 nucleotides align to TRBD2. The J call could be wrong; TRBJ2-7 is a better fit for the DNA end. The CDR3 is 14 residues long. The V gene's germline CDR1 is MNHNY and CDR2 SVGAGI (reference sequence). The DNA for the CDR3 is TGTGCCAGCAGTTACTCCCGGGGGGGGTACGAGCAGTACTTC. It translates to CASSYSRGGYEQYF.

This chain joins TRBV30 and TRBJ2-1; TRBD1 matches 10 bases. From germline, CDR1 is GTSNPN and CDR2 SVGIG (reference sequence). The CDR3 totals 14 residues. J lost 7 bases, V lost 1 base, and 4 bases had no gene match. The CDR3 DNA follows: TGTGCCTGGAGTGGGGGACAGGGGATGAATGAGCAGTTCTTC. Its translation: CAWSGGQGMNEQFF.

This chain links TRBV5-6 with TRBJ1-5; D may be TRBD1 (6 bases). The CDR3 is made up of 13 amino acids. V was shortened by 3 bases and J by 6 bases, with 10 bases between the two germline ends. The germline CDR1 and CDR2 sequences are SGHDT and YYEEEE. This CDR3 reads CASSYDRSQPQHF. CDR3 bases: TGTGCCAGCAGCTATGACAGGTCTCAGCCCCAGCATTTT.

This chain links TRBV5-1 with TRBJ1-5, with D possibly being TRBD1 (6 bases). Germline CDR1 is SGHRS and CDR2 is YFSETQ. Deletions cut 3 bases from V and 0 bases from J, with 10 bases between. The CDR3 extends over 15 amino acids. The CDR3 nucleotides read TGCGCCAGCAGCTCGACAGGTAATAGCAATCAGCCCCAGCATTTT. Its translation is CASSSTGNSNQPQHF. The full variable domain, in which reference TRBV5-1 and TRBJ1-5 provide the parts outside the CDR3, is KAGVTQTPRYLIKTRGQQVTLSCSPISGHRSVSWYQQTPGQGLQFLFEYFSETQRNKGNFPGRFSGRQFSNSRSEMNVSTLELGDSALYLCASSSTGNSNQPQHFGDGTRLSIL.

The chain employs TRBV29-1 and TRBJ2-6; 7 positions match TRBD1. Germline V gives CDR1 SQVTM, CDR2 ANQGSEA. The CDR3 covers 16 residues. Unmatched junction bases numbered 6, after V lost 4 bases and J lost 0 bases. In DNA, the CDR3 is TGCAGCGTTGTGGTACAGGGGAACTCTGGGGCCAACGTCCTGACTTTC. This sequence encodes CSVVVQGNSGANVLTF.

This chain links TRBV11-2 with TRBJ2-5; 12 positions agree with TRBD2. J gave up 4 bases and V 5 bases, and 2 bases lay outside the gene matches. The CDR3 is made up of 14 amino acids. Germline CDR1 and CDR2: SGHAT and FQNNGV. In DNA form, the CDR3 reads TGTGCCAGCAGCCGGACTAGCGGGATAGAGACCCAGTACTTC. This translates into CASSRTSGIETQYF.

This clone came up a few times. The gene calls are TRBV9 and TRBJ2-3, with D possibly being TRBD2 (7 bases). Per germline, CDR1 SGDLS and CDR2 YYNGEE. Deletions cut 0 bases from V and 1 base from J, with 15 bases between. This CDR3 comprises 17 residues. CDR3 in amino acids: CASSVVPGGWGTDTQYF. The CDR3 bases are TGTGCCAGCAGCGTAGTCCCGGGGGGCTGGGGCACAGATACGCAGTATTTT.

J is TRBJ2-7 and V is TRBV29-1; 8 bases map to TRBD2. V trimming: 1 base; J trimming: 4 bases; junction bases outside the gene matches: 6. The CDR3 covers 14 residues. Germline V gene sequence: CDR1 SQVTM, CDR2 ANQGSEA. This chain's CDR3 is CSVEVLAGDYEQYF. The CDR3 region has the DNA TGCAGCGTTGAAGTCCTAGCGGGCGATTACGAGCAGTACTTC.

Points on this clone: The sample contains more than one DNA sequence encoding this CDR3. The chain employs TRBV5-8 and TRBJ1-5, with no clear D. The CDR3 loop spans 13 amino acids. Germline values: CDR1 SGHTS, CDR2 YDEGEE. Trimming shortened V by 2 bases and J by 2 bases, and 5 bases separated the two germline ends. CDR3 amino acids: CASSLTGNQPQHF. DNA for the CDR3: TGTGCCAGCAGCTTAACGGGCAATCAGCCCCAGCATTTT.

The chain carries TRBV6-1 and TRBJ2-7, with 9 bases lining up with TRBD1. The CDR3 sequence is 15 residues long. The germline CDR1 and CDR2 sequences are MNHNS and SASEGT. J was trimmed by 3 bases and V by 6 bases; bases with no gene match: 9. CDR3 in DNA: TGTGCCAGCAGAGAGCAACCGGGACAGGGCTACGAGCAGTACTTC. It specifies CASREQPGQGYEQYF.

This clone was counted a few times. The V and J genes are TRBV4-1 and TRBJ2-5; TRBD1 matches 7 bases. The DNA matches TRBJ2-7 better at its end, which makes the J call doubtful. Germline V lookup: CDR1 MGHRA, CDR2 YSYEKL. The CDR3 is 15 amino acids. The CDR3 protein is CASSQGPGQNYEQYF. The DNA for the CDR3 is TGCGCCAGCAGCCAAGGCCCGGGACAGAACTACGAGCAGTACTTC.

The chain carries TRBV6-6 and TRBJ1-5; D might be TRBD1 (6 bases). Germline V gene lookup returns CDR1 MNHNY and CDR2 SVGAGI (reference sequence). The CDR3 has 15 amino acids. With 2 bases removed from V and 0 bases from J, the gap between germline ends came to 8 bases. The CDR3 reads CASSYEGDSNQPQHF. The CDR3 DNA sequence: TGTGCCAGCAGTTACGAGGGGGATAGCAATCAGCCCCAGCATTTT.

The chain links TRBV15 to TRBJ1-3; the D is unclear. Trimming took 0 bases from V and 3 from J, leaving 9 bases between them. CDR1 and CDR2 (germline): LNHNV, YYDKDF (reference sequence). The CDR3 totals 15 residues. CDR3 sequence (DNA): TGTGCCACCAGCAGAGATCGAGGTGGTGGAAACACCATATATTTT. It encodes CATSRDRGGGNTIYF.

V gene TRBV5-1 combines with J gene TRBJ1-1; 9 nucleotides match TRBD1. Germline V gene data show CDR1 as SGHRS and CDR2 as YFSETQ. The CDR3 contains 13 residues. With V trimmed by 4 bases and J by 6 bases, 4 bases remained unmatched. The CDR3 sequence: CASSHGQGPEAFF. CDR3 coding DNA: TGCGCCAGCAGCCACGGACAGGGGCCTGAAGCTTTCTTT.